These 8 T cell receptor beta chains originate from one sample sequenced in a study of cytomegalovirus exposure and HLA in healthy donors. The table came from immunoSEQ multiplex PCR; TCRdb's copy has only in-frame clones and leaves some out. The sample has roughly 60,000 clones, about 91% seen once; the top ten hold approximately 2.1%. The specimen was PBMCs. The receptors originated from a woman in her thirties in good health and CMV-seronegative.

The chain combines TRBV7-6 with TRBJ2-5, with 9 nucleotides matching TRBD2. There are 13 residues in the CDR3. After removal of 5 bases from V and 5 bases from J, the junction contained 3 bases not matched to a gene. CDR1 is SGHVS, CDR2 FNYEAQ, per germline. DNA of the CDR3: TGTGCCAGCAGCATGCGGGGGGGGGAGACCCAGTACTTC. It translates to CASSMRGGETQYF.

The CDR3 sequence is CSVAQGVKVDTQYF. CDR3 nucleotide sequence: TGCAGCGTCGCACAGGGGGTAAAGGTTGATACGCAGTATTTT. The V gene is TRBV29-1, the J gene TRBJ2-3, with 8 bases lining up with TRBD1. This CDR3 contains 14 residues. J was trimmed by 6 bases and V by 6 bases; bases with no gene match: 11. Germline loops: CDR1 SQVTM, CDR2 ANQGSEA.

This chain links TRBV7-9 with TRBJ1-3, with D perhaps TRBD1 (6 bases). The CDR3 sequence is 16 residues long. Per the germline V gene, CDR1 is SEHNR and CDR2 is FQNEAQ (reference sequence). Trimming took off 1 base at V and 2 bases at J, with 12 bases between the two ends. In DNA, the CDR3 is TGTGCCAGCAGCTTAGATGGGACATATACTGGAAACACCATATATTTT. It codes for CASSLDGTYTGNTIYF. Supplemented by reference TRBV7-9 and TRBJ1-3, the full variable domain reads DTGVSQNPRHKITKRGQNVTFRCDPISEHNRLYWYRQTLGQGPEFLTYFQNEAQLEKSRLLSDRFSAERPKGSFSTLEIQRTEQGDSAMYLCASSLDGTYTGNTIYFGEGSWLTVV.

This clone was recorded only once. This sequence joins TRBV7-9 and TRBJ2-5; 9 bases are shared with TRBD2. Germline V gives CDR1 SEHNR, CDR2 FQNEAQ (reference sequence). The CDR3 covers 14 residues. V shed 5 bases, J shed 5 bases, and the junction held 6 bases outside the gene matches. The chain's CDR3 is CASSPGTSSETQYF. DNA of the CDR3: TGTGCCAGCAGCCCCGGGACTAGCTCGGAGACCCAGTACTTC.

The V call is TRBV2, the J call TRBJ2-1; 10 positions match TRBD2. The germline CDR1 and CDR2 sequences are SNHLY and FYNNEI. This CDR3 is 15 amino acids long. V dropped 10 bases and J dropped 4; count of bases not matched to a gene: 10. Written as DNA, the CDR3 is TGTGCCACCCGAGAGCGGGAGGGAACATACAATGAGCAGTTCTTC. Its protein product is CATREREGTYNEQFF.

The gene calls are TRBV2 and TRBJ2-7; TRBD2 aligns across 9 bases. The CDR3 covers 15 residues. V trimming: 4 bases; J trimming: 1 base; junction bases outside the gene matches: 5. CDR1 and CDR2 from the germline V gene are SNHLY and FYNNEI. The CDR3, as DNA: TGTGCCAGCAGTGTTCGACTAGCGGATTCCTACGAGCAGTACTTC. It encodes CASSVRLADSYEQYF.

Notes on this clone: One end of the junction does not line up with germline, which may come from a read error. The chain recombines TRBV14 with TRBJ2-7, with D unclear. The CDR3 is 15 residues long. CDR1 is SGHDN, CDR2 FVKESK, per germline. CDR3 in DNA: TGTGCCAGCACCCAATCGACGGCAGAGGTGGTTGAGCAGTACTTC. This sequence encodes CASTQSTAEVVEQYF.

The chain combines TRBV29-1 with TRBJ1-1, with D perhaps matching TRBD1 (6 bases). V gave up 5 bases and J gave up 0 bases, with 10 bases separating them. Germline-derived CDR1 and CDR2 are SQVTM and ANQGSEA. This CDR3 is built from 13 residues. CDR3 loop: CSVFGQLNTEAFF. The CDR3 DNA follows: TGCAGCGTTTTTGGACAGTTGAACACTGAAGCTTTCTTT. Complete variable domain (other parts from reference TRBV29-1 and TRBJ1-1): SAVISQKPSRDICQRGTSLTIQCQVDSQVTMMFWYRQQPGQSLTLIATANQGSEATYESGFVIDKFPISRPNLTFSTLTVSNMSPEDSSIYLCSVFGQLNTEAFFGQGTRLTVV.